The 6 T cell receptor beta chains presented below share a single source sample, sequenced in a study of neurological immune-mediated disorders (dated by TCRdb to the late 2010s). The library was built by means of 5' RACE. TCRdb shows the sequencer as Illumina HiSeq 2500. TCRdb's own reprocessing of the public reads used fastp at Q25 and MiXCR and kept productive beta chains. Each entry is one CDR3 protein sequence, shown with its most common DNA and genes. The sample table shows 30,000 to 35,000 distinct CDR3 sequences, and 20% to 25% are seen once. The ten most abundant clones make up approximately 30% of the sample. Sequencing used CD4+ T cells from blood. These TCRs come from a man in his fifties or sixties with HTLV-1-associated myelopathy (HAM/TSP).

The table lists this clonotype with many counts. This rearrangement joins TRBV20-1 to TRBJ2-1; 16 bases fit TRBD2. Germline-derived CDR1 and CDR2 are DFQATT and SNEGSKA (reference sequence). With 6 bases clipped from V and 0 bases from J, the junction kept 17 bases outside the gene matches. The CDR3 totals 21 residues. CDR3 residues: CSASPAPGLAGGVSSYNEQFF. In DNA, the CDR3 is TGCAGTGCGAGTCCGGCCCCGGGACTAGCGGGAGGGGTGAGCTCCTACAATGAGCAGTTCTTC.

This clonotype was seen a few times. V usage is TRBV3-1 and J usage is TRBJ2-7; D remains unclear. V was shortened by 0 bases and J by 4 bases, with 10 bases between the two germline ends. The germline V gene encodes CDR1 LGHDT and CDR2 YNNKEL (reference sequence). The CDR3 runs 14 residues. The CDR3 region has the DNA TGTGCCAGCAGCCAAGAAGCCCAGAGATACGAGCAGTACTTC. Translation gives CASSQEAQRYEQYF.

The sample holds many counts of this clonotype. The chain uses TRBV20-1 and TRBJ1-1, with 7 bases fitting TRBD1. Germline V CDR1 and CDR2: DFQATT, SNEGSKA (reference sequence). V lost 2 bases, J lost 4 bases, and 4 bases stayed unmatched. The CDR3 is 13 amino acids. CDR3 DNA: TGCAGTGCTAGACACCGGGACAGCACTGAAGCTTTCTTT. The encoded protein is CSARHRDSTEAFF.

The V call is TRBV20-1, the J call TRBJ2-3; 9 bases match TRBD2. The CDR3 spans 15 residues. With V trimmed by 6 bases and J by 6 bases, 13 bases remained unmatched. CDR1 is DFQATT and CDR2 is SNEGSKA in the germline V gene (reference sequence). The DNA for the CDR3 is TGCAGTGCCAAGGGCGGCGGGGGGGCAGGGGATACGCAGTATTTT. Translating gives CSAKGGGGAGDTQYF.

This clonotype was picked up many times. The V call is TRBV3-1, the J call TRBJ1-1; D call uncertain. The CDR3 sequence is 14 residues long. Trimming stripped 6 bases from V and 11 bases from J, with 22 bases between. CDR1 and CDR2 from the germline V gene are LGHDT and YNNKEL (reference sequence). CDR3 coding DNA: TGTGCCAGCAGATTGCAAAGGGCCCCACTCGAGGCTTTCTTT. It encodes CASRLQRAPLEAFF.

This clonotype was picked up many times. V and J are TRBV20-1 and TRBJ2-7; 7 bases are shared with TRBD2. Germline V gives CDR1 DFQATT, CDR2 SNEGSKA (reference sequence). V lost 5 bases, J lost 2 bases, and 9 bases stayed unmatched. This CDR3 has 14 amino acids. As DNA, the CDR3 is TGCAGTGCTCCCAGCGGGGACTCCGCCTACGAGCAGTACTTC. It is translated as CSAPSGDSAYEQYF.